Below are 32 T cell receptor beta chains sequenced from a single sample in a study of Tregs in tolerant kidney transplant recipients (dated by TCRdb to between 2019 and 2020). The library came from the immunoSEQ multiplex PCR assay. Sourced from immuneACCESS, this table was stored by TCRdb with only in-frame sequences that have V and J called. A share of the clones is absent; for the studies checked, an unresolved V gene accounts for under half, and the remainder has no known explanation. This sample lists 200,000 to 300,000 clones; roughly four fifths were detected once. The ten top clones hold about 0.58% of the sample. The specimen was CD4+ T cells from blood. Receptors were obtained from a human donor in good health.

On this clone: This CDR3 is also generated by other DNA sequences in the sample. V usage is TRBV5-1 and J usage is TRBJ2-2, with D maybe TRBD1 (5 bases). Trimming left V 1 base short and J 2 bases short, with 6 bases between. The germline V gene encodes CDR1 SGHRS and CDR2 YFSETQ. CDR3 length: 14 residues. CDR3: CASSLTGNTGELFF. The CDR3 DNA sequence: TGCGCCAGCAGCTTGACAGGAAACACCGGGGAGCTGTTTTTT.

The rearrangement joins TRBV6-5 to TRBJ2-7; TRBD1 might be the D (5 bases). The CDR3 is 16 residues long. The V and J ends lost 2 bases and 7 bases respectively, with 21 bases between them. Germline CDR1 and CDR2: MNHEY and SVGAGI. The CDR3 is CASSYGRTGQFMEQYF. The CDR3 DNA follows: TGTGCCAGCAGTTACGGACGAACAGGCCAGTTCATGGAGCAGTACTTC.

The chain links TRBV29-1 to TRBJ2-1, with D possibly TRBD2 on 6 matching bases. The CDR3 consists of 13 residues. V gave up 4 bases and J gave up 8 bases, with 15 bases separating them. Germline V CDR1 and CDR2: SQVTM, ANQGSEA. CDR3 residues: CSVVTRGRDEQFF. CDR3 in DNA: TGCAGCGTTGTGACTAGGGGTAGGGATGAGCAGTTCTTC.

In its sample, this clone was seen a few times. In nucleotides, the CDR3 is TGTGCCAGCAGCTTGCCGGGACCCTACGAGGGCTACACCTTC. Residues: CASSLPGPYEGYTF. This rearrangement joins TRBV7-2 to TRBJ1-2; tentative D call: TRBD1 (5 bases). Germline V gene lookup returns CDR1 SGHTA and CDR2 FQGNSA. V was clipped by 3 bases and J by 8 bases, with 16 bases between them. The CDR3 contains 14 residues.

The chain joins TRBV7-9 to TRBJ2-2; 13 nucleotides align to TRBD2. Per the germline V gene, CDR1 is SEHNR and CDR2 is FQNEAQ (reference sequence). The CDR3 covers 17 residues. V was pared by 4 bases and J by 1 base, with 3 bases of the junction left unmatched. The CDR3: CASSSGLAGQNTGELFF. The CDR3 DNA reads TGTGCCAGCAGCTCGGGACTAGCGGGGCAGAACACCGGGGAGCTGTTTTTT.

The V gene is TRBV29-1, the J gene TRBJ1-1, with a weak D call TRBD1 (5 bases). This CDR3 is 13 amino acids long. Trimming took off 5 bases at V and 5 bases at J, with 15 bases between the two ends. Germline V gives CDR1 SQVTM, CDR2 ANQGSEA. The CDR3 coding sequence is TGCAGCGTTAGTTCAGGGAAGGGGACTGAAGCTTTCTTT. It specifies CSVSSGKGTEAFF.

This clone was picked up many times. This chain connects TRBV6-6 to TRBJ1-4; D is unresolved. This CDR3 has 14 amino acids. V lost 0 bases and J lost 6, with 8 bases in between. Germline loops: CDR1 MNHNY, CDR2 SVGAGI (reference sequence). CDR3 nucleotides: TGTGCCAGCAGTTACTCGAATTCCGATGAAAAACTGTTTTTT. The encoded protein is CASSYSNSDEKLFF.

The gene calls are TRBV27 and TRBJ2-5; TRBD1 agrees at 8 bases. The closer fit of TRBJ2-7 to the DNA end suggests the J call may be wrong. Germline V gives CDR1 MNHEY, CDR2 SMNVEV (reference sequence). The CDR3 totals 15 residues. The CDR3: CASRSPGQGSYEQYF. DNA for the CDR3: TGTGCCAGCAGATCCCCTGGACAGGGCTCCTACGAGCAGTACTTC.

J is TRBJ2-4 and V is TRBV6-5; 7 bases align to TRBD1. This CDR3 is 14 amino acids long. Germline V gives CDR1 MNHEY, CDR2 SVGAGI. V was pared by 7 bases and J by 6 bases, with 9 bases of the junction left unmatched. The CDR3 sequence is CASKGQVRGNIQYF. The CDR3 nucleotides read TGTGCCAGCAAAGGACAGGTCAGAGGAAACATTCAGTACTTC.

The chain recombines TRBV7-6 with TRBJ1-1; perhaps TRBD1 as D (6 bases). Germline CDR1 SGHVS, CDR2 FNYEAQ. The CDR3 length is 13 residues. Between the trimmed V and J ends, which lost 6 bases and 5 bases, there was a span of 13 bases. The CDR3 protein is CASSRRGSTEAFF. CDR3 DNA: TGTGCCAGCAGTAGAAGGGGGTCTACTGAAGCTTTCTTT.

This clone was observed once. This chain uses TRBV2 with TRBJ2-5, with D possibly matching TRBD2 (6 bases). Germline-derived CDR1 and CDR2 are SNHLY and FYNNEI. Trimming stripped 4 bases from V and 11 bases from J, with 11 bases between. The length of the CDR3 is 11 residues. DNA of the CDR3: TGTGCCAGCAGTGCTCGCGGGGAGCAGTACTTC. This sequence encodes CASSARGEQYF.

This chain joins TRBV6-5 and TRBJ1-5, with TRBD1 matching 8 bases. Trimming at V came to 7 bases and at J to 1 base, leaving 3 bases not matched to a gene. The CDR3 extends over 14 amino acids. Per germline, CDR1 MNHEY and CDR2 SVGAGI. The CDR3 region is CASKDRVSNQPQHF. Here the CDR3 DNA reads TGTGCCAGCAAGGACAGGGTGAGCAATCAGCCCCAGCATTTT.

The chain recombines TRBV23-1 with TRBJ2-2; 8 nucleotides align to TRBD1. TRBV23-1 falls under the ORF class, with uncertain function. CDR3 length: 16 amino acids. The trim removed 4 bases at V and 1 base at J, leaving 5 bases unmatched. The DNA for the CDR3 is TGCGCCAGCAGTCGTAGACAGGGGCGGAACACCGGGGAGCTGTTTTTT. It is translated as CASSRRQGRNTGELFF.

The rearrangement uses TRBV7-6 and TRBJ2-2; weak D call: TRBD2 (5 bases). The V gene lost 5 bases and the J gene lost 2 bases, with 12 bases spanning the gap. The CDR3 totals 15 residues. The V gene's germline CDR1 is SGHVS and CDR2 FNYEAQ. The CDR3 DNA reads as TGTGCCAGCAGCCCCTTCGGGGAAAACACCGGGGAGCTGTTTTTT. Translation: CASSPFGENTGELFF.

The V and J genes are TRBV7-2 and TRBJ2-7; 10 nucleotides align to TRBD1. V lost 7 bases, J lost 6 bases, and 6 bases stayed unmatched. The CDR3 is made up of 13 amino acids. Germline values: CDR1 SGHTA, CDR2 FQGNSA. The CDR3 protein is CASTRDRGSEQYF. The CDR3 DNA reads TGTGCCAGCACCCGGGACAGGGGATCCGAGCAGTACTTC. The full variable domain, in which reference TRBV7-2 and TRBJ2-7 provide the parts outside the CDR3, is GAGVSQSPSNKVTEKGKDVELRCDPISGHTALYWYRQSLGQGLEFLIYFQGNSAPDKSGLPSDRFSAERTGGSVSTLTIQRTQQEDSAVYLCASTRDRGSEQYFGPGTRLTVT.

This rearrangement joins TRBV6-5 to TRBJ2-3; 7 nucleotides line up with TRBD1. V shed 6 bases and J 3 bases; nucleotides not matched to a gene: 6. The CDR3 contains 14 residues. Germline-derived CDR1 and CDR2 are MNHEY and SVGAGI. The chain's CDR3 is CASRVIQGTDTQYF. The CDR3 DNA sequence: TGTGCCAGCAGGGTCATACAGGGGACAGATACGCAGTATTTT.

CDR3 sequence reads: CASSFRGLSSYNEQFF. CDR3 DNA: TGTGCCAGCAGCTTCCGGGGGCTTAGCTCCTACAATGAGCAGTTCTTC. The chain recombines TRBV13 with TRBJ2-1, with D perhaps being TRBD1 or TRBD2 (6 bases each). V was cut by 3 bases and J by 0 bases, with 12 bases left in between. Germline values: CDR1 PRHDT, CDR2 FYEKMQ (reference sequence). This CDR3 is built from 16 residues.

V usage is TRBV4-1 and J usage is TRBJ2-3; D may be TRBD2 (5 bases). The CDR3 totals 15 residues. The germline CDR1 and CDR2 sequences are MGHRA and YSYEKL. Trimming pared 1 base from V and 5 bases from J, leaving 13 bases between. In nucleotides, the CDR3 is TGCGCCAGCAGCCAAGGGCAAGCGGAGCGAGATACGCAGTATTTT. Residues: CASSQGQAERDTQYF.

This clone was counted a few times. This chain connects TRBV6-6 to TRBJ1-5; 7 nucleotides align to TRBD1. This CDR3 contains 15 residues. CDR1 is MNHNY and CDR2 is SVGAGI in the germline V gene (reference sequence). V shed 3 bases, J shed 10 bases, and the junction held 12 bases outside the gene matches. The CDR3 loop reads CASSYGDSRGGPQHF. The CDR3 bases are TGTGCCAGCAGTTATGGGGACAGCCGGGGAGGACCCCAGCATTTT.

As for this clone: An end of the junction does not agree with germline; a read error may underlie this. The chain links TRBV18 to TRBJ2-7; 11 bases are a match to TRBD1. Germline CDR1 and CDR2: KGHSH and LQKENI. The CDR3 is 14 amino acids. The CDR3 here is CASAPGQGVGEQYF. CDR3 bases: TGTGCCAGCGCACCGGGACAGGGGGTGGGGGAGCAGTACTTC.

The chain couples TRBV29-1 to TRBJ2-3; unclear D gene. The germline V gene has CDR1 SQVTM and CDR2 ANQGSEA. The CDR3 sequence is 13 residues long. With 6 bases removed from V and 0 bases from J, the gap between germline ends came to 10 bases. In DNA, the CDR3 is TGCAGCGTAGAGGATGATAGCACAGATACGCAGTATTTT. Translated: CSVEDDSTDTQYF.

The J gene is TRBJ2-7, the V gene TRBV7-6; TRBD1 is a possible D gene (6 bases). CDR1 SGHVS and CDR2 FNYEAQ come from the germline V gene. The CDR3 is 14 amino acids. V lost 0 bases to trimming and J lost 4 bases, with 10 bases between them. CDR3 DNA sequence: TGTGCCAGCAGCTTAGCGACAGGTAGTTACGAGCAGTACTTC. As protein: CASSLATGSYEQYF. The whole variable domain, filled in from reference TRBV7-6 and TRBJ2-7, reads GAGVSQSPRYKVTKRGQDVALRCDPISGHVSLYWYRQALGQGPEFLTYFNYEAQQDKSGLPNDRFSAERPEGSISTLTIQRTEQRDSAMYRCASSLATGSYEQYFGPGTRLTVT.

The chain has TRBV19 and TRBJ2-1, with D possibly matching TRBD2 (6 bases). This CDR3 comprises 16 residues. Germline CDR1 reads LNHDA; CDR2 reads SQIVND (reference sequence). Between the trimmed V and J ends, which lost 2 bases and 4 bases, there was a span of 15 bases. Here the CDR3 DNA reads TGTGCCAGTAGTATAAGGTCGGCAGGGAGGTACAATGAGCAGTTCTTC. This sequence encodes CASSIRSAGRYNEQFF.

Here the CDR3 DNA reads TGCGCCAGCACCTACCGGGGGGGGCCAACTGAAAAACTGTTTTTT. It yields the protein CASTYRGGPTEKLFF. The V gene is TRBV23-1, the J gene TRBJ1-4; D might be TRBD1 (6 bases). TRBV23-1 counts as an open reading frame of uncertain function. V lost 7 bases, J lost 7 bases, and 19 bases lay in between. CDR3 length: 15 residues.

V usage is TRBV5-6 and J usage is TRBJ1-2; tentative D call: TRBD1 (6 bases). The ends were cut back, 4 bases at V and 4 bases at J, with 14 bases in the middle. Germline V CDR1 and CDR2: SGHDT, YYEEEE. CDR3 length: 14 amino acids. The CDR3 reads CASSRKGGGYGYTF. The CDR3 DNA is TGTGCCAGCAGCCGGAAGGGGGGAGGCTATGGCTACACCTTC.

The rearrangement joins TRBV5-5 to TRBJ2-5; no reliable D call. The V gene's germline CDR1 is SGHKS and CDR2 YYEKEE (reference sequence). The CDR3 runs 14 residues. Trimming left V 0 bases short and J 3 bases short, with 9 bases between. The CDR3 DNA reads as TGTGCCAGCAGCTTGGCGGGCACAGAAGAGACCCAGTACTTC. Residues: CASSLAGTEETQYF.

CDR3 DNA: TGTGCCAGCAGTGCACACGGACTAGCGGGTAGGTCCTACGAGCAGTACTTC. Protein: CASSAHGLAGRSYEQYF. The chain recombines TRBV6-1 with TRBJ2-7; 11 nucleotides align to TRBD2. Trimming cost V 4 bases and J 1 base; bases outside gene matches: 9. The CDR3 is 17 amino acids. Per the germline V gene, CDR1 is MNHNS and CDR2 is SASEGT.

CDR3 DNA: TGCGCCAGCAGCCCCTCTAGACTAGCGGAAAGTAGGGAGACCCAGTACTTC. It yields the protein CASSPSRLAESRETQYF. This chain links TRBV5-1 with TRBJ2-5, with TRBD2 identical over 9 bases. This CDR3 is 17 amino acids long. Losses at the gene ends were 4 bases for V and 5 bases for J; bases not matched to a gene: 15. The germline gives CDR1 SGHRS, CDR2 YFSETQ.

The chain uses TRBV6-6 and TRBJ1-5; D possibly corresponds to TRBD1 (6 bases). This CDR3 spans 14 amino acids. The V end was cut by 4 bases, the J end by 7 bases, with 14 bases between. Germline V gene data show CDR1 as MNHNY and CDR2 as SVGAGI (reference sequence). The CDR3 spells CASSSGGAQQPQHF. In nucleotides, the CDR3 is TGTGCCAGCAGTTCCGGGGGGGCACAGCAGCCCCAGCATTTT.

The genes are TRBV29-1 and TRBJ2-7, with D perhaps matching TRBD2 (5 bases). The CDR3 extends over 12 amino acids. Trimming shortened V by 7 bases and J by 7 bases, and 17 bases separated the two germline ends. The germline gives CDR1 SQVTM, CDR2 ANQGSEA. CDR3 loop: CSAAHQPGEQYF. DNA of the CDR3: TGCAGCGCCGCCCACCAACCGGGGGAGCAGTACTTC.

This clone was observed once. The CDR3 DNA is TGCGCCAGCAGCTTGACTGGGGGGTCTTTCACTGAAGCTTTCTTT. Its translation is CASSLTGGSFTEAFF. The chain is built from TRBV5-1 and TRBJ1-1; TRBD1 might be the D (5 bases). The CDR3 runs to 15 residues. V lost 1 base and J lost 4, with 14 bases in between. The germline gives CDR1 SGHRS, CDR2 YFSETQ. Drawing the rest from reference TRBV5-1 and TRBJ1-1, the complete variable domain is KAGVTQTPRYLIKTRGQQVTLSCSPISGHRSVSWYQQTPGQGLQFLFEYFSETQRNKGNFPGRFSGRQFSNSRSEMNVSTLELGDSALYLCASSLTGGSFTEAFFGQGTRLTVV.

This chain links TRBV7-7 with TRBJ2-2, with 9 bases that match TRBD2. This CDR3 comprises 15 residues. Germline V gene lookup returns CDR1 SSHAT and CDR2 FNYEAQ (reference sequence). V lost 5 bases, J lost 7 bases, and 8 bases stayed unmatched. CDR3 in DNA: TGTGCCAGCAGCATCTCTAGCGGGAAGGGCGGGGAGCTGTTTTTT. Translated: CASSISSGKGGELFF.